In this sample, the clone carrying this T cell receptor beta chain turned up many times. What it binds is not known. Researchers tagged individual cDNA molecules with unique molecular identifiers. In TCRdb, the 5' RACE reads were re-called with MiXCR into one record per CDR3 protein. Altogether about 42,000 distinct CDR3 sequences are present, roughly 7.1% being singletons, with the ten largest covering more than 4.5%. Between the trimmed V and J ends, which lost 5 bases and 0 bases, there was a span of 10 bases. The CDR3 is 14 residues long. Germline lookup yields CDR1 SGHTA and CDR2 FQGNSA. This record comes from a study of early T cells in non-severe SARS-CoV-2 infection. Study-wide background: Unpaired chains resulted from sequencing bulk RNA of unsorted whole blood. General study points: Anti-spike CD8 specificities were favored by VDJdb matching, whose results missed private and CD4 specificities.

The clonotype comes from an adult who was a healthcare worker with PCR-confirmed SARS-CoV-2 infection or an uninfected control (not recorded which). J is TRBJ1-1 and V is TRBV7-2; no reliable D call. The sequencing input was whole blood. The CDR3 bases are TGTGCCAGCAGCACACAGCAGATGAACACTGAAGCTTTCTTT. It codes for CASSTQQMNTEAFF.